This T cell receptor beta chain was found in a study of regulatory T cells in long-lasting Graves disease. Looked up from germline, CDR1 is DFQATT and CDR2 is SNEGSKA (reference sequence). This CDR3 has 14 amino acids. Trimming cost V 0 bases and J 9 bases, with 15 bases left between them. Time point in this sample: persistent/refractory GD, antithyroid drugs over 5 years with positive TRAb. The TCR library was made from RNA extracted from PBMCs. Patients hailed from an endocrinology department in Xi'an, China. Through Arm-PCR of CDR3 regions and iRepertoire HTBI primers, TCR beta libraries were built. TCRdb analysed the multiplex PCR reads with MiXCR anew, one entry per CDR3 protein. Of 360,000 or so distinct CDR3 sequences listed, less than 30% are singletons. Regarding this clonotype: The antigen remains unidentified.

Study-wide results and caveats: Persistent patients shared more public clonotypes (around 2,500) than newly diagnosed patients (over 900). Persistent disease exhibited a predilection for TRBV28, TRBJ1-2 and TRBJ2-5. Not thyroid tissue but only peripheral blood was studied.

This sequence was found in a woman aged 40 to 50 with Graves disease. The V call is TRBV20-1, the J call TRBJ2-1, with a tentative D call TRBD2 (5 bases). The specimen was peripheral blood mononuclear cells (PBMCs), collected when the disease was refractory, from a patient treated with antithyroid drugs. The CDR3 loop reads CSARDWTPLGEQFF. For the CDR3, the DNA is TGCAGTGCTAGAGACTGGACTCCCTTGGGTGAGCAGTTCTTC.